A selection of T cell receptor beta chains follows, all from one sample in a study of T cell responses to AZD1222 COVID-19 vaccine. Profiled with immunoSEQ multiplex PCR; TCRdb holds only in-frame clones, not every one. There are 90,000 to 150,000 clones in the sample; 86% occur only once, and around 2.9% lies in the top ten. Sample: peripheral blood, taken 28 days after the second AZD1222 dose. These receptors were collected from an adult who received the AZD1222 COVID-19 vaccine. Both conserved end residues are part of each CDR3. Fields, in order: clone size, D gene, V gene, J gene, CDR3 DNA, CDR3 protein. D genes are given only for firm matches. Clone size appears in some rows only: once, few, many, or a class for an expanded clone.

clone size: NA; D gene: NA; V gene: TRBV19; J gene: TRBJ1-1; CDR3 DNA: TGTGCCAGTAGTATCGGAGGGGCCGGGACTGAAGCTTTCTTT; CDR3 protein: CASSIGGAGTEAFF
clone size: NA; D gene: NA; V gene: TRBV28; J gene: TRBJ1-3; CDR3 DNA: TGTGCCAGCAATATCCAGGGAACTGGAAACACCATATATTTT; CDR3 protein: CASNIQGTGNTIYF
clone size: NA; D gene: NA; V gene: TRBV12-3/TRBV12-4; J gene: TRBJ1-4; CDR3 DNA: TGTGCCAGCAGTGAAGACGAAAAACTGTTTTTT; CDR3 protein: CASSEDEKLFF
clone size: NA; D gene: NA; V gene: TRBV27; J gene: TRBJ2-1; CDR3 DNA: TGTGCCAGCAGTTTATATCAGGGGTACAATGAGCAGTTCTTC; CDR3 protein: CASSLYQGYNEQFF
clone size: few; D gene: NA; V gene: TRBV19; J gene: TRBJ1-5; CDR3 DNA: TGTGCCAGTAGGTTGATGGATCAGCCCCAGCATTTT; CDR3 protein: CASRLMDQPQHF
clone size: NA; D gene: TRBD2; V gene: TRBV28; J gene: TRBJ2-3; CDR3 DNA: TGTGCCAGCAGTCCCCAGACTAGCGGGGTAACAGATACGCAGTATTTT; CDR3 protein: CASSPQTSGVTDTQYF
clone size: NA; D gene: NA; V gene: TRBV5-4; J gene: TRBJ2-6; CDR3 DNA: TGTGCCAGCAGCCCTACGCAGGGATCGCCTGGGGCCAACGTCCTGACTTTC; CDR3 protein: CASSPTQGSPGANVLTF
clone size: NA; D gene: TRBD1; V gene: TRBV3-1/TRBV3-2; J gene: TRBJ1-2; CDR3 DNA: TGTGCCAGCAGCCCTCAGGACAGGACAGGGACTGGCTACACCTTC; CDR3 protein: CASSPQDRTGTGYTF
clone size: NA; D gene: NA; V gene: TRBV20-1; J gene: TRBJ2-5; CDR3 DNA: TGCAGTGCTAGCCCAAAGGGGACCCAGTACTTC; CDR3 protein: CSASPKGTQYF
clone size: NA; D gene: TRBD1; V gene: TRBV6-5; J gene: TRBJ2-1; CDR3 DNA: TGTGCCAGCAGTTACGAAACAGGGGGCTACAATGAGCAGTTCTTC; CDR3 protein: CASSYETGGYNEQFF
clone size: NA; D gene: TRBD1; V gene: TRBV15; J gene: TRBJ2-1; CDR3 DNA: TGTGCCACCAGCAGAATGACAGGGGCCTACAATGAGCAGTTCTTC; CDR3 protein: CATSRMTGAYNEQFF
clone size: NA; D gene: TRBD1; V gene: TRBV30; J gene: TRBJ1-2; CDR3 DNA: TGTGCCTGGAGTAGGGCAGGGGGCGGCTACACCTTC; CDR3 protein: CAWSRAGGGYTF
clone size: once; D gene: TRBD1; V gene: TRBV19; J gene: TRBJ2-4; CDR3 DNA: TGTGCCACCCGGGACAGGGAGGACATTCAGTACTTC; CDR3 protein: CATRDREDIQYF
clone size: NA; D gene: NA; V gene: TRBV29-1; J gene: TRBJ1-2; CDR3 DNA: TGCAGCGTAGCCGGGACACAGGCTAACTATGGCTACACCTTC; CDR3 protein: CSVAGTQANYGYTF
clone size: NA; D gene: TRBD1; V gene: TRBV6-5; J gene: TRBJ2-4; CDR3 DNA: TGTGCCAGCAGCCCCCTTGGGACAGGGGGAGGCATTCAGTACTTC; CDR3 protein: CASSPLGTGGGIQYF
clone size: NA; D gene: NA; V gene: TRBV27; J gene: TRBJ1-6; CDR3 DNA: TGTGCCTCCTCCGTCGGGGGCTCCTATAATTCACCCCTCCACTTT; CDR3 protein: CASSVGGSYNSPLHF
clone size: NA; D gene: NA; V gene: TRBV11-3; J gene: TRBJ2-2; CDR3 DNA: TGTGCCAGCAGCTTAGGCGGGGTTGGCGGGGAGCTGTTTTTT; CDR3 protein: CASSLGGVGGELFF
clone size: NA; D gene: NA; V gene: TRBV28; J gene: TRBJ1-1; CDR3 DNA: TGTGCCAGCAGTCCCACCATCCGGGGGCAAGGAGCTTTCTTT; CDR3 protein: CASSPTIRGQGAFF
clone size: NA; D gene: TRBD1; V gene: TRBV5-1; J gene: TRBJ2-5; CDR3 DNA: TGCGCCAGCAGCTCGGACGCTGTGAGGGACAGCCCGACCCAGTACTTC; CDR3 protein: CASSSDAVRDSPTQYF
clone size: NA; D gene: NA; V gene: TRBV5-1; J gene: TRBJ2-3; CDR3 DNA: TGCGCCAGCAGCTTGGGCCTCCGGGGGAGCACAGATACGCAGTATTTT; CDR3 protein: CASSLGLRGSTDTQYF
clone size: NA; D gene: NA; V gene: TRBV20-1; J gene: TRBJ2-7; CDR3 DNA: TGCAGTGCTAGGGGATACTACGAGCAGTACTTC; CDR3 protein: CSARGYYEQYF
clone size: NA; D gene: TRBD2; V gene: TRBV6-2/TRBV6-3; J gene: TRBJ2-7; CDR3 DNA: TGTGCCAGCAGTCTCATCCAAGGACTAGCGGTTCGCGAGCAGTACTTC; CDR3 protein: CASSLIQGLAVREQYF
clone size: NA; D gene: NA; V gene: TRBV6-5; J gene: TRBJ1-5; CDR3 DNA: TGTGCCAGCAGTTCGTCGGGGTACAATCAGCCCCAGCATTTT; CDR3 protein: CASSSSGYNQPQHF
clone size: NA; D gene: NA; V gene: TRBV4-1; J gene: TRBJ2-7; CDR3 DNA: TGCGCCAGCAGCCAGAGGACGGGGCCCTACGAGCAGTACTTC; CDR3 protein: CASSQRTGPYEQYF
clone size: NA; D gene: NA; V gene: TRBV7-2; J gene: TRBJ1-1; CDR3 DNA: TGTGCCAGCAGCTTAGGATCAGGGCTGAACACTGAAGCTTTCTTT; CDR3 protein: CASSLGSGLNTEAFF
clone size: NA; D gene: TRBD2; V gene: TRBV30; J gene: TRBJ2-7; CDR3 DNA: TGTGCCTGGAGTGGGGGGACTAGTTACCACGAGCAGTACTTC; CDR3 protein: CAWSGGTSYHEQYF
clone size: NA; D gene: TRBD2; V gene: TRBV9; J gene: TRBJ2-2; CDR3 DNA: TGTGCCAGCAGCATCGAGACTAGCAGTACCGGGGAGCTGTTTTTT; CDR3 protein: CASSIETSSTGELFF
clone size: NA; D gene: TRBD2; V gene: TRBV24-1; J gene: TRBJ2-5; CDR3 DNA: TGTGCCACCAGTGATCCCCACCATGCGGGGGGCCAAGAGACCCAGTACTTC; CDR3 protein: CATSDPHHAGGQETQYF
clone size: NA; D gene: NA; V gene: TRBV5-8; J gene: TRBJ1-4; CDR3 DNA: TGTGCCAGCAGCTCGGGGGTTGCAACTAATGAAAAACTGTTTTTT; CDR3 protein: CASSSGVATNEKLFF
clone size: NA; D gene: NA; V gene: TRBV6-4; J gene: TRBJ2-3; CDR3 DNA: TGTGCCAGCAGTGAGGGACTGGCTAGCACAGATACGCAGTATTTT; CDR3 protein: CASSEGLASTDTQYF
clone size: NA; D gene: NA; V gene: TRBV13; J gene: TRBJ1-1; CDR3 DNA: TGTGCCAGCAGCCGATACAGAGCCACTGAAGCTTTCTTT; CDR3 protein: CASSRYRATEAFF
clone size: NA; D gene: TRBD1; V gene: TRBV6-6; J gene: TRBJ2-7; CDR3 DNA: TGTGCCAGCAGTTACGGGACAGGGGGCTTCGAGCAGTACTTC; CDR3 protein: CASSYGTGGFEQYF
clone size: NA; D gene: TRBD1; V gene: TRBV19; J gene: TRBJ1-2; CDR3 DNA: TGTGCCAGTAGACCCACGGGACAGGGGGGATATGGCTACACCTTC; CDR3 protein: CASRPTGQGGYGYTF
clone size: NA; D gene: NA; V gene: TRBV7-2; J gene: TRBJ1-3; CDR3 DNA: TGTGCCAGCAGCCCCAACAGGGTGGGAAACACCATATATTTT; CDR3 protein: CASSPNRVGNTIYF
clone size: NA; D gene: TRBD2; V gene: TRBV10-3; J gene: TRBJ2-1; CDR3 DNA: TGTGCCATCAGTGAGTCAGGGGCGGCGGGGGGGCCCCGGAATGAGCAGTTCTTC; CDR3 protein: CAISESGAAGGPRNEQFF
clone size: once; D gene: NA; V gene: TRBV27; J gene: TRBJ2-7; CDR3 DNA: TGTGCCAGCAGTTTCGGAGTGTGGGGAGACGAGCAGTACTTC; CDR3 protein: CASSFGVWGDEQYF
clone size: NA; D gene: NA; V gene: TRBV7-9; J gene: TRBJ2-7; CDR3 DNA: TGTGCCAGCAGCCCCCGACAGTTACCCTACGAGCAGTACTTC; CDR3 protein: CASSPRQLPYEQYF
clone size: once; D gene: NA; V gene: TRBV4-1; J gene: TRBJ2-5; CDR3 DNA: TGCGCCAGCAGCCAAGATAGGTCAGTGGGCCAGGGAGAGACCCAGTACTTC; CDR3 protein: CASSQDRSVGQGETQYF
clone size: NA; D gene: NA; V gene: TRBV6-5; J gene: TRBJ1-1; CDR3 DNA: TGTGCCAGCATCAAAAAGGGGGGGCAGGGGACTGAAGCTTTCTTT; CDR3 protein: CASIKKGGQGTEAFF
clone size: NA; D gene: NA; V gene: TRBV28; J gene: TRBJ1-2; CDR3 DNA: TGTGCCAGCACTATACACCCTTTGTGGGGGGCCCACACCTTC; CDR3 protein: CASTIHPLWGAHTF
clone size: few; D gene: NA; V gene: TRBV14; J gene: TRBJ2-7; CDR3 DNA: TGTGCCAGCAGCCCAGAGCAGGGTTGGACCTACGAGCAGTACTTC; CDR3 protein: CASSPEQGWTYEQYF
clone size: NA; D gene: NA; V gene: TRBV18; J gene: TRBJ1-1; CDR3 DNA: TGTGCCAGCTCACCTGGTCCGAACACTGAAGCTTTCTTT; CDR3 protein: CASSPGPNTEAFF
clone size: once; D gene: TRBD2; V gene: TRBV4-2; J gene: TRBJ2-7; CDR3 DNA: TGTGCCAGCAGCCAGGGCGTGGCGGGGGGTCCGTACGAGCAGTACTTC; CDR3 protein: CASSQGVAGGPYEQYF
clone size: NA; D gene: NA; V gene: TRBV7-3; J gene: TRBJ2-2; CDR3 DNA: TGTGCCACCCGGGACTTCCCAACCGGGGAGCTGTTTTTT; CDR3 protein: CATRDFPTGELFF
clone size: NA; D gene: NA; V gene: TRBV7-9; J gene: TRBJ2-3; CDR3 DNA: TGTGCCAGCAAAACAGTTTCTAGCACAGATACGCAGTATTTT; CDR3 protein: CASKTVSSTDTQYF
clone size: NA; D gene: NA; V gene: TRBV18; J gene: TRBJ2-1; CDR3 DNA: TGTGCCAGCTCGGTGGGCCCCTACAATGAGCAGTTCTTC; CDR3 protein: CASSVGPYNEQFF
clone size: NA; D gene: NA; V gene: TRBV6-5; J gene: TRBJ1-2; CDR3 DNA: TGTGCCAGCAGTTACTCGATGGGAATCTATGGCTACACCTTC; CDR3 protein: CASSYSMGIYGYTF
clone size: NA; D gene: NA; V gene: TRBV7-9; J gene: TRBJ2-3; CDR3 DNA: TGTGCCAGCAGCTTAGCGCTCCCTGGGGTATACACAGATACGCAGTATTTT; CDR3 protein: CASSLALPGVYTDTQYF
clone size: NA; D gene: TRBD2; V gene: TRBV11-3; J gene: TRBJ2-1; CDR3 DNA: TGTGCCAGCAGCTTAGGCCTAGCGGGGGGCCCCTACAATGAGCAGTTCTTC; CDR3 protein: CASSLGLAGGPYNEQFF
clone size: NA; D gene: NA; V gene: TRBV7-2; J gene: TRBJ1-3; CDR3 DNA: TGTGCCAGCAGCTCACAGGGCGGGGGGAAACTCTCTGGAAACACCATATATTTT; CDR3 protein: CASSSQGGGKLSGNTIYF
clone size: NA; D gene: NA; V gene: TRBV10-3; J gene: TRBJ1-5; CDR3 DNA: TGTGCCATCAGTCGGGACACAGGACCGACCCAGCATTTT; CDR3 protein: CAISRDTGPTQHF
clone size: few; D gene: TRBD1; V gene: TRBV9; J gene: TRBJ2-3; CDR3 DNA: TGTGCCAGCAGCGCCGGGACAGGGCACACAGATACGCAGTATTTT; CDR3 protein: CASSAGTGHTDTQYF
clone size: NA; D gene: TRBD2; V gene: TRBV4-1; J gene: TRBJ2-5; CDR3 DNA: TGCGCCAGCAGCCAAACAGCGGGGGTTAGAGAGACCCAGTACTTC; CDR3 protein: CASSQTAGVRETQYF
clone size: NA; D gene: NA; V gene: TRBV9; J gene: TRBJ1-2; CDR3 DNA: TGTGCCAGCGGGCGATCGGGATCTAACTATGGCTACACCTTC; CDR3 protein: CASGRSGSNYGYTF
clone size: NA; D gene: NA; V gene: TRBV19; J gene: TRBJ2-1; CDR3 DNA: TGTGCCAGTAGTACACACTCCTCGGCATACAATGAGCAGTTCTTC; CDR3 protein: CASSTHSSAYNEQFF
clone size: NA; D gene: NA; V gene: TRBV2; J gene: TRBJ1-5; CDR3 DNA: TGTGCCAGCAGTGAAGGGAGGGGGAGACAGCCCCAGCATTTT; CDR3 protein: CASSEGRGRQPQHF